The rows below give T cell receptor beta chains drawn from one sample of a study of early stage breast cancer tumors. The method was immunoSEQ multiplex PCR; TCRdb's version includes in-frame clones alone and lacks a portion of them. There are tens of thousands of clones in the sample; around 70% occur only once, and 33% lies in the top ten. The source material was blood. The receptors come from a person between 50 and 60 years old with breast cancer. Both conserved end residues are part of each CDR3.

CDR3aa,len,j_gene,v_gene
CASRGLAVRETQYF,14,TRBJ2-5,TRBV6-5
CAWSLDGGGPQHF,13,TRBJ1-5,TRBV30
CASSYGGAQDGYTF,14,TRBJ1-2,TRBV6-5
CASSSFGGPYEQYF,14,TRBJ2-7,TRBV6-5
CASSSPGGLNEKLFF,15,TRBJ1-4,TRBV7-8
CASSLGLAGGWGEQFF,16,TRBJ2-1,TRBV13
CASSLGNSNQPQHF,14,TRBJ1-5,TRBV14
CASSLAGPTEAFF,13,TRBJ1-1,TRBV5-6
CASSLSDRGLNQPQHF,16,TRBJ1-5,TRBV7-8
CASSLGGTSGANVLTF,16,TRBJ2-6,TRBV11-2
CASSSPPATEAFF,13,TRBJ1-1,TRBV6-5
CASRDSGATGELFF,14,TRBJ2-2,TRBV10-2
CASSPPGTGTPEQFF,15,TRBJ2-1,TRBV5-4
CASSIEPLAESYNEQFF,17,TRBJ2-1,TRBV27
CAIRGTAENTEAFF,14,TRBJ1-1,TRBV10-3
CAISVGHSSYEQYF,14,TRBJ2-7,TRBV10-3
CAWREQGNPGANVLTF,16,TRBJ2-6,TRBV30
CASSLQDGSTEAFF,14,TRBJ1-1,TRBV6-6
CASSLGYEQYF,11,TRBJ2-7,TRBV28
CASSGDGQGGNTIYF,15,TRBJ1-3,TRBV6-4
CASSPNTRTEAFF,13,TRBJ1-1,TRBV18
CASSQPGENEQYF,13,TRBJ2-7,TRBV4-2
CASSPRTSGRIGSYEQYF,18,TRBJ2-7,TRBV7-9
CASSLGLGTDTQYF,14,TRBJ2-3,TRBV7-2
CASRGTQSSYNEQFF,15,TRBJ2-1,TRBV19
CASSYLATGGNQPQHF,16,TRBJ1-5,TRBV7-9
CASGSALTRAFF,12,TRBJ1-1,TRBV6-1
CASSKVRLAVYNEQFF,16,TRBJ2-1,TRBV19
CASSEFGRGNYGYTF,15,TRBJ1-2,TRBV2
CASSDGGDSGNTIYF,15,TRBJ1-3,TRBV9
CASSLSGAGNTEAFF,15,TRBJ1-1,TRBV6-5
CASLPGTGLDGYTF,14,TRBJ1-2,TRBV19
CAISGGQKAYEQYF,14,TRBJ2-7,TRBV10-3
CASSSTSGRAEEQFF,15,TRBJ2-1,TRBV6-1
CASTYGTSGLNEQFF,15,TRBJ2-1,TRBV11-2
CASSLGGRNTEAFF,14,TRBJ1-1,TRBV7-8
CASSQDPTGTGLGNTEAFF,19,TRBJ1-1,TRBV4-3
CASSLAGGSLGDEQFF,16,TRBJ2-1,TRBV5-1
CASSLLGQGRANEKLFF,17,TRBJ1-4,TRBV28
CASNGQARSGANVLTF,16,TRBJ2-6,TRBV4-1
CASSYSTGEDSYEQYF,16,TRBJ2-7,TRBV6-5
CASSESPDCDNSYEQYF,17,TRBJ2-7,TRBV10-1
CASSEKGLAYGYTF,14,TRBJ1-2,TRBV6-1
CASSSSTAGYTF,12,TRBJ1-2,TRBV5-1
CASVFLGTVQETQYF,15,TRBJ2-5,TRBV6-1
CASSRGTGQHNYGYTF,16,TRBJ1-2,TRBV7-3
CASSDGNEQFF,11,TRBJ2-1,TRBV25-1
CASSPPGQGRSNQPQHF,17,TRBJ1-5,TRBV18